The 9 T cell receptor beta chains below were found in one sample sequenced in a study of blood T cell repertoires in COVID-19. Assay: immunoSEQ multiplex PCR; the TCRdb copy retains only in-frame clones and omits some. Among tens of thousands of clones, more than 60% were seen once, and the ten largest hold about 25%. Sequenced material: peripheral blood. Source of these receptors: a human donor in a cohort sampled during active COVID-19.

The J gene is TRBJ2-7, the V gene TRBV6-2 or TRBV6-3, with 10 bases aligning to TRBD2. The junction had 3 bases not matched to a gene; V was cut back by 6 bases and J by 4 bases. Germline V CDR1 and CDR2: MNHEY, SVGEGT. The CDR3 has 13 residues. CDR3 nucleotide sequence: TGTGCCAGCAGCCCTAGCGGGAGTTACGAGCAGTACTTC. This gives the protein CASSPSGSYEQYF.

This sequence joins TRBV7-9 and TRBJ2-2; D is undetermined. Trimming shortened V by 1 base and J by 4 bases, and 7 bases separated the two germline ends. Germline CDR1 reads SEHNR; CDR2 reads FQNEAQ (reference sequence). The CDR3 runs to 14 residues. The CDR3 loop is CASSLDGLTGELFF. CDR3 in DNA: TGTGCCAGCAGCTTAGATGGGCTCACCGGGGAGCTGTTTTTT. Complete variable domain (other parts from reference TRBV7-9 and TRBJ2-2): DTGVSQNPRHKITKRGQNVTFRCDPISEHNRLYWYRQTLGQGPEFLTYFQNEAQLEKSRLLSDRFSAERPKGSFSTLEIQRTEQGDSAMYLCASSLDGLTGELFFGEGSRLTVL.

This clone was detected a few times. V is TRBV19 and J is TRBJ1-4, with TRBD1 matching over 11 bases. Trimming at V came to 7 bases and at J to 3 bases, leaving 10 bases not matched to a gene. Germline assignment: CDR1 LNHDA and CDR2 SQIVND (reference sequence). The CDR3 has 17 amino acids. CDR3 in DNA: TGTGCCAGTACCCCAAGGACAGGGGGCAGAGCTAATGAAAAACTGTTTTTT. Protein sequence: CASTPRTGGRANEKLFF.

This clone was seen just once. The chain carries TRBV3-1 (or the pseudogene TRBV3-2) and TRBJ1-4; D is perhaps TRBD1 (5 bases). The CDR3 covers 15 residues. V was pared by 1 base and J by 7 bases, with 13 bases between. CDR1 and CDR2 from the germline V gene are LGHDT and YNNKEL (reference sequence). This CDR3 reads CASSQVVRAREKLFF. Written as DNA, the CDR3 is TGTGCCAGCAGCCAAGTTGTCAGGGCTCGTGAAAAACTGTTTTTT.

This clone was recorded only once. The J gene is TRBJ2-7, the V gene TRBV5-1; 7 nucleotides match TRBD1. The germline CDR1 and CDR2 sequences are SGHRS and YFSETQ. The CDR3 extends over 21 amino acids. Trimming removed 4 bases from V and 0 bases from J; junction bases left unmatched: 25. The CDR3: CASSLTGADPKKSGDSYEQYF. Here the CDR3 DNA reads TGCGCCAGCAGCCTTACAGGGGCCGACCCAAAGAAATCAGGAGACTCCTACGAGCAGTACTTC.

CDR3 sequence: CASSEADRAFSGNTIYF. CDR3 DNA: TGTGCCAGCAGTGAAGCGGACAGGGCTTTCTCTGGAAACACCATATATTTT. This rearrangement joins TRBV6-1 to TRBJ1-3; TRBD1 matches 8 bases. The CDR3 consists of 17 residues. Germline V gene sequence: CDR1 MNHNS, CDR2 SASEGT. V lost 0 bases and J lost 0; bases outside the gene matches: 4.

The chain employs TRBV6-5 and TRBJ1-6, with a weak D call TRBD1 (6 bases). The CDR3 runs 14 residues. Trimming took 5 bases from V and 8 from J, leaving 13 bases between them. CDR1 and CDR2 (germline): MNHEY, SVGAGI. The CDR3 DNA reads TGTGCCAGCAGTCGGGACACGAACTATTCACCCCTCCACTTT. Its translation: CASSRDTNYSPLHF.

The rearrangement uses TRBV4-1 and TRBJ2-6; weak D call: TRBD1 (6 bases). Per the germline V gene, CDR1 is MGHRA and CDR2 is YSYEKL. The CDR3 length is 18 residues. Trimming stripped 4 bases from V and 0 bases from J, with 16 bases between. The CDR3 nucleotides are TGCGCCAGCAGCCGAGTGGGGGCCCAGAGCTCTGGGGCCAACGTCCTGACTTTC. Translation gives CASSRVGAQSSGANVLTF.

The CDR3: CASQTLGLSQETQYF. The CDR3 DNA reads as TGTGCCAGCCAAACCCTCGGACTAAGCCAAGAGACCCAGTACTTC. The chain carries TRBV28 and TRBJ2-5, with D perhaps matching TRBD2 (6 bases). The germline gives CDR1 MDHEN, CDR2 SYDVKM. Deletions cut 8 bases from V and 1 base from J, with 17 bases between. The CDR3 has 15 residues.